This T cell receptor (beta chain) derives from a study of T cell changes during pregnancy in multiple sclerosis. Some clones are missing from TCRdb's copy, which holds only in-frame ones; the method was immunoSEQ multiplex PCR. The sample yields roughly 93,000 clones, approximately 90% seen once. The CDR3 spans 12 residues. CDR1 is SNHLY, CDR2 FYNNEI, per germline. Unmatched junction bases numbered 7, after V lost 8 bases and J lost 7 bases. The genes are TRBV2 and TRBJ1-2, with 7 nucleotides matching TRBD1. Here the sequenced sample was peripheral blood, taken before pregnancy. The clonotype was recovered from a female donor with multiple sclerosis, enrolled in a pregnancy study. The CDR3: CASRSRDSGYTF. The CDR3 DNA reads TGTGCCAGCCGCTCCCGGGACAGTGGCTACACCTTC.